Listed below are T cell receptor beta chains from one sample, sequenced in a study of CD8 T cells in Susac syndrome. Each CDR3 protein is one row after TCRdb ran MiXCR on the immunoSEQ multiplex PCR reads. The data show 100,000 to 150,000 distinct CDR3 sequences, around 96% seen once. The sequenced sample was CD4+ T cells from PBMCs. These receptors all stem from a human donor in good health. Both conserved end residues are part of each CDR3. D genes are given only for firm matches. Clone size, where shown, is once, few, many, or a class for clones that have expanded.

clone size	D gene	V gene	J gene	CDR3 protein	CDR3 DNA
NA	TRBD2	TRBV7-9	TRBJ2-5	CATRLAGAETQYF	TGTGCCACTCGGCTAGCGGGAGCGGAGACCCAGTACTTC
NA	TRBD1	TRBV4-3	TRBJ1-2	CASSSSPRQGAEGYTF	TGCGCCAGCAGCAGTTCCCCACGACAGGGGGCGGAGGGCTACACCTTC
NA	NA	TRBV3-1	TRBJ2-7	CASSQERQSLYEQYF	TGTGCCAGCAGCCAAGAGAGGCAGTCTCTCTACGAGCAGTACTTC
NA	NA	TRBV5-1	TRBJ1-2	CASSRAANYGYTF	TGCGCCAGCAGCCGTGCAGCTAACTATGGCTACACCTTC
NA	NA	TRBV20-1	TRBJ1-5	CSARDPSNQPQHF	TGCAGTGCTAGAGATCCTAGCAATCAGCCCCAGCATTTT
NA	NA	TRBV27	TRBJ2-3	CASSRLGLSLSTDTQYF	TGTGCCAGTTCCCGACTAGGACTAAGCCTTAGCACAGATACGCAGTATTTT
NA	NA	TRBV6-5	TRBJ2-1	CASSYERQVTQFF	TGTGCCAGCAGTTATGAGCGCCAGGTTACGCAGTTCTTC
NA	NA	TRBV25-1	TRBJ1-5	CASSERRFNQPQHF	TGTGCCAGCAGTGAAAGGCGGTTCAATCAGCCCCAGCATTTT
NA	TRBD2	TRBV2	TRBJ2-3	CASRKLAGNPDTQYF	TGTGCCAGCAGGAAACTAGCGGGAAATCCAGATACGCAGTATTTT
NA	NA	TRBV20-1	TRBJ1-4	CSASRQINEKLFF	TGCAGTGCTTCCCGACAGATTAATGAAAAACTGTTTTTT
NA	TRBD2	TRBV27	TRBJ2-1	CASSLLAGGRDEQFF	TGTGCCAGCAGTTTACTAGCGGGAGGAAGGGATGAGCAGTTCTTC
NA	TRBD1	TRBV30	TRBJ1-1	CAWSPRTGNTEAFF	TGTGCCTGGAGCCCCCGGACAGGAAACACTGAAGCTTTCTTT
NA	TRBD1	TRBV15	TRBJ1-5	CATSRDSGGLNQPQHF	TGTGCCACCAGCAGGGATTCAGGGGGCCTTAATCAGCCCCAGCATTTT
NA	TRBD1	TRBV3-1	TRBJ2-7	CASSHRQGVGEQYF	TGTGCCAGCAGCCACCGACAGGGAGTAGGCGAGCAGTACTTC
NA	NA	TRBV10-3	TRBJ2-5	CAIRESRAQETQYF	TGTGCCATCAGGGAAAGTAGGGCTCAAGAGACCCAGTACTTC
NA	TRBD1	TRBV29-1	TRBJ1-1	CSGDRESTEAFF	TGCAGCGGAGACAGGGAGAGCACTGAAGCTTTCTTT
NA	TRBD1	TRBV18	TRBJ1-3	CASSPGTDSGNTIYF	TGTGCCAGCTCACCCGGGACAGACTCTGGAAACACCATATATTTT
NA	TRBD1	TRBV6-2/TRBV6-3	TRBJ1-1	CASSYAAGGEAFF	TGTGCCAGCAGTTACGCGGCAGGGGGTGAAGCTTTCTTT
NA	NA	TRBV29-1	TRBJ2-3	CSVRGIFAPDTQYF	TGCAGCGTGAGAGGAATCTTTGCCCCAGATACGCAGTATTTT
NA	NA	TRBV3-1	TRBJ1-1	CASSLRDLGAEAFF	TGTGCCAGCAGCCTACGGGACCTTGGGGCTGAAGCTTTCTTT
few	TRBD2	TRBV2	TRBJ2-1	CASIGVSGRGPQFF	TGCGCCAGCATAGGAGTTAGCGGGAGAGGACCACAGTTCTTC
NA	NA	TRBV6-4	TRBJ2-2	CASSRGATGELFF	TGTGCCAGCAGTCGGGGTGCAACCGGGGAGCTGTTTTTT
NA	TRBD1	TRBV5-1	TRBJ1-1	CASSLAPGQVRTEAFF	TGCGCCAGCAGCTTAGCTCCGGGACAGGTGCGAACTGAAGCTTTCTTT
NA	TRBD1	TRBV20-1	TRBJ1-1	CSAAQGMNTEAFF	TGCAGTGCCGCACAGGGGATGAACACTGAAGCTTTCTTT
NA	NA	TRBV19	TRBJ2-1	CASSITQDSSYNEQFF	TGTGCCAGTAGTATTACTCAGGACAGCTCCTACAATGAGCAGTTCTTC
NA	NA	TRBV10-3	TRBJ2-7	CAISELRDAGDPNEQYF	TGTGCCATCAGTGAGTTGCGAGACGCCGGTGATCCGAACGAGCAGTACTTC
NA	TRBD1	TRBV10-3	TRBJ1-5	CAISDLTGDSQPQHF	TGTGCCATCAGCGACTTAACAGGGGACAGTCAGCCCCAGCATTTT
NA	NA	TRBV20-1	TRBJ2-3	CSATPHGGRTDTQYF	TGCAGTGCTACCCCTCATGGCGGGCGTACAGATACGCAGTATTTT
NA	NA	TRBV5-6	TRBJ2-7	CASSFSRSYEQYF	TGTGCCAGCAGCTTTTCCCGATCCTACGAGCAGTACTTC
once	NA	TRBV20-1	TRBJ2-1	CSASLAASYNEQFF	TGCAGTGCTAGTTTAGCCGCTTCCTACAATGAGCAGTTCTTC
few	NA	TRBV2	TRBJ2-7	CASSEGEQYF	TGTGCCAGCAGTGAGGGCGAGCAGTACTTC
NA	TRBD2	TRBV7-9	TRBJ2-2	CASSTSGSTGELFF	TGTGCCAGCAGCACTAGCGGGAGCACCGGGGAGCTGTTTTTT
NA	NA	TRBV7-2	TRBJ2-1	CASSPREVNEQFF	TGTGCCAGCAGCCCGCGAGAGGTTAATGAGCAGTTCTTC
NA	NA	TRBV6-1	TRBJ1-1	CASSPRAMTEAFF	TGTGCCAGCAGTCCTCGGGCAATGACTGAAGCTTTCTTT
few	TRBD2	TRBV9	TRBJ2-1	CASGTSGTYNEQFF	TGTGCCAGTGGGACTAGCGGGACCTACAATGAGCAGTTCTTC
once	NA	TRBV29-1	TRBJ2-1	CSVTGWLGPYNEQFF	TGCAGCGTGACGGGGTGGCTAGGGCCCTACAATGAGCAGTTCTTC
NA	NA	TRBV7-2	TRBJ2-7	CASSKDGQVISSYEQYF	TGTGCCAGCAGTAAAGACGGACAAGTCATATCCTCCTACGAGCAGTACTTC
NA	NA	TRBV20-1	TRBJ1-5	CSARGGPDQPQHF	TGCAGTGCTAGAGGGGGGCCCGATCAGCCCCAGCATTTT
NA	TRBD1	TRBV20-1	TRBJ1-2	CSASLDRGYGYTF	TGCAGTGCTAGTCTGGACAGGGGCTATGGCTACACCTTC
NA	NA	TRBV5-4	TRBJ2-3	CASSLSVAVGSTDTQYF	TGTGCCAGCAGCTTGTCCGTAGCGGTGGGTAGCACAGATACGCAGTATTTT
NA	NA	TRBV7-2	TRBJ1-4	CASRIGPNNEKLFF	TGTGCCAGCAGGATCGGACCGAATAATGAAAAACTGTTTTTT